In its sample, the clone carrying this TCR beta chain was seen many times. Its specificity is unknown. Time point denoted: persistent/refractory GD, antithyroid drugs over 5 years with positive TRAb. The TCR library was made from RNA extracted from PBMCs. Patients hailed from an endocrinology department in Xi'an, China. The data originate from a study of regulatory T cells in long-lasting Graves disease. Study details: The criterion for persistent Graves' disease was over 5 years of antithyroid drugs with positive TSH receptor antibodies. Study results and caveats: Fewer public clonotypes were shared by new patients (around 970) than by persistent patients (roughly 2,500).

The V gene's germline CDR1 is SGHAT and CDR2 FQNNGV. V lost 7 bases, J lost 12 bases, and 24 bases lay in between. The CDR3 runs 14 residues. The authors built TCR beta libraries using iRepertoire HTBI primers and Arm-PCR of CDR3 regions. Under the authors' procedure: Sample data revealed about 62 TRBV and 14 TRBJ segments. TCRdb re-analysed the multiplex PCR reads in MiXCR, keeping a single row per CDR3 protein. TCRdb's processing, not the authors', yielded these V and J calls. The data hold roughly 490,000 distinct CDR3 sequences, with 20% to 25% observed a single time. The rearrangement uses TRBV11-2 and TRBJ1-1, with TRBD1 as a possible D gene (6 bases). The source was peripheral blood mononuclear cells (PBMCs), collected when the disease was refractory, from a patient treated with antithyroid drugs. The receptor was isolated from a female donor with Graves disease. CDR3 residues: CASIAGTQEGEPFF. CDR3 bases: TGTGCCAGCATCGCAGGGACACAGGAGGGGGAACCTTTCTTT. Based on the CDR3 plus reference TRBV11-2 and TRBJ1-1, the full variable domain is EAGVAQSPRYKIIEKRQSVAFWCNPISGHATLYWYQQILGQGPKLLIQFQNNGVVDDSQLPKDRFSAERLKGVDSTLKIQPAKLEDSAVYLCASIAGTQEGEPFFGQGTRLTVV.